This TCR beta chain was documented in a study of PD-1 blockade in classical Hodgkin lymphoma. The time point: newly diagnosed, previously untreated cHL patient sample. Thawed PBMCs underwent magnetic negative selection to yield purified CD4+ T cells. The study's findings and limits: Repertoire differences have undefined causes, possibly disease activity or prior therapy.

Clones were read by immunoSEQ multiplex PCR, and TCRdb kept only the in-frame ones, dropping some. The table includes some 35,000 clones, around 88% detected once. The CDR3 is made up of 14 amino acids. Trimming stripped 9 bases from V and 2 bases from J, with 16 bases between. Germline assignment: CDR1 LNHDA and CDR2 SQIVND (reference sequence). This clone was detected only a few times. The antigen is not known. This clonotype was sampled from a human donor with classical Hodgkin lymphoma. The chain recombines TRBV19 with TRBJ1-1; tentative D call: TRBD1 (6 bases). The sequenced sample was CD4+ T cells from blood. This chain's CDR3 is CASPPPGGNTEAFF. The CDR3 DNA sequence: TGTGCCAGCCCGCCACCGGGGGGCAACACTGAAGCTTTCTTT.